The entry below gives a single TCR beta chain sequence along with its context. The germline CDR1 and CDR2 sequences are SGHTA and FQGNSA. V shed 3 bases and J shed 2 bases, with 9 bases lying between them. The CDR3 length is 14 residues. Source study methods: Researchers report that nucleated cell counts were estimated from reference gene primer amplification. Sequencing used immunoSEQ multiplex PCR; TCRdb keeps in-frame clones, though not all of them. Clonal size and the V and J genes are those of that table, whereas D and trimming came from the DNA. Among around 260,000 clones, 91% were seen once, and the ten largest hold 2.5% to 3%. Seattle's cohort entered during active infection and was followed longitudinally. These data are taken from a study of blood T cell repertoires in COVID-19.

This chain joins TRBV7-2 and TRBJ2-3; tentatively, D is TRBD1 (5 bases). Specimen: peripheral blood. The TCR was taken from a young adult with COVID-19, enrolled during active disease. The CDR3 bases are TGTGCCAGCAGCTTGTCGACAGCCACAGATACGCAGTATTTT. Translated: CASSLSTATDTQYF.